One sample yielded the 28 T cell receptor beta chains listed below, sequenced in a study of human T cells and chemical hapten exposure. Time point specified: patch test 1, 2 weeks after DPC sensitization. Specified treatment: therapeutic diphenylcyclopropenone sensitization with weekly scalp DPC. TCRdb processed the RACE reads anew with MiXCR; each CDR3 protein has one entry. Of approximately 100,000 distinct CDR3 sequences in the sample, 11% were seen once. Sequenced material: whole blood, taken in connection with sensitization to the hapten diphenylcyclopropenone (DPC). The source of these receptors is a middle-aged woman with alopecia areata. Some clones in this sample may be carry-over from other donors' samples.

This clonotype came up a few times. The CDR3 region is CASSPLLGEAFF. The DNA of the CDR3 is TGTGCCAGCAGCCCCCTGTTGGGGGAAGCTTTCTTT. The V and J genes are TRBV12-3 or TRBV12-4 and TRBJ1-1, with D hard to call. V lost 6 bases and J lost 8, with 13 bases in between. The CDR3 covers 12 residues.

This sequence joins TRBV30 and TRBJ2-7, with D uncertain. Looked up from germline, CDR1 is GTSNPN and CDR2 is SVGIG (reference sequence). With 2 bases removed from V and 13 bases from J, the gap between germline ends came to 18 bases. The CDR3 is made up of 12 amino acids. Here the CDR3 reads CAWSPGPGVCYF. In nucleotides, the CDR3 is TGTGCCTGGAGTCCTGGACCCGGTGTGTGCTACTTC.

This clonotype was picked up many times. The chain carries TRBV7-6 and TRBJ2-5; the D call may be TRBD1 or TRBD2 (5 bases each). CDR1 is SGHVS and CDR2 is FNYEAQ in the germline V gene. V gave up 3 bases and J gave up 4 bases, with 15 bases separating them. The CDR3 sequence is 15 residues long. The CDR3 DNA sequence: TGTGCCAGCAGCTTGGGTCGAGGGGATGGAGAGACCCAGTACTTC. It is translated as CASSLGRGDGETQYF. The entire variable domain, with the rest obtained from reference TRBV7-6 and TRBJ2-5, is as follows: GAGVSQSPRYKVTKRGQDVALRCDPISGHVSLYWYRQALGQGPEFLTYFNYEAQQDKSGLPNDRFSAERPEGSISTLTIQRTEQRDSAMYRCASSLGRGDGETQYFGPGTRLLVL.

This clonotype was recorded a few times. This rearrangement joins TRBV9 to TRBJ2-5; D may be TRBD2 (7 bases). V shed 3 bases and J shed 5 bases, with 17 bases lying between them. CDR3 length: 15 amino acids. The germline gives CDR1 SGDLS, CDR2 YYNGEE. The CDR3 protein is CASSAYTGGGETQYF. In DNA form, the CDR3 reads TGTGCCAGCAGCGCTTACACGGGGGGCGGCGAGACCCAGTACTTC.

This clonotype was picked up many times. The chain links TRBV7-6 to TRBJ2-3; D perhaps matches TRBD2 (5 bases). This CDR3 is built from 12 residues. V lost 5 bases, J lost 6 bases, and 9 bases lay in between. Germline V lookup: CDR1 SGHVS, CDR2 FNYEAQ. The CDR3 region is CASSRGWDTQYF. The CDR3 coding sequence is TGTGCCAGCAGCCGCGGGTGGGATACGCAGTATTTT.

The chain combines TRBV28 with TRBJ2-2; D may be TRBD2 (6 bases). Per germline, CDR1 MDHEN and CDR2 SYDVKM. The CDR3 runs to 15 residues. Trimming shortened V by 2 bases and J by 6 bases, and 13 bases separated the two germline ends. This chain's CDR3 is CASSLGGGDAGELFF. The CDR3 DNA sequence: TGTGCCAGCAGTTTAGGCGGAGGGGACGCCGGGGAGCTGTTTTTT.

This clonotype was picked up a small number of times. The chain joins TRBV6-5 to TRBJ2-5; D remains unclear. This CDR3 spans 13 amino acids. V dropped 6 bases and J dropped 4 bases, with 12 bases sitting between them. Germline-derived CDR1 and CDR2 are MNHEY and SVGAGI. The CDR3 is CASRRLSTETQYF. CDR3 DNA: TGTGCCAGCAGACGACTCAGCACAGAGACCCAGTACTTC.

The J gene is TRBJ1-5, the V gene TRBV7-2; 7 bases agree with TRBD1. The length of the CDR3 is 14 residues. Losses at the gene ends were 5 bases for V and 6 bases for J; bases not matched to a gene: 7. Germline-derived CDR1 and CDR2 are SGHTA and FQGNSA. CDR3 sequence: CASSPGGYPQPQHF. The CDR3 DNA follows: TGTGCCAGCAGCCCAGGGGGGTACCCTCAGCCCCAGCATTTT.

This sequence joins TRBV7-6 and TRBJ1-1; no definite D call. Germline lookup yields CDR1 SGHVS and CDR2 FNYEAQ. The CDR3 sequence is 12 residues long. Deletions cut 5 bases from V and 7 bases from J, with 11 bases between. The DNA for the CDR3 is TGTGCCAGCAGCCCCTTGCGGGGTGAAGCTTTCTTT. This codes for CASSPLRGEAFF.

This clonotype came up many times. The chain carries TRBV5-1 and TRBJ2-2; D is undetermined. Trimming removed 0 bases at V and 4 bases at J, with 13 bases between. This CDR3 is 16 amino acids long. Germline V gene sequence: CDR1 SGHRS, CDR2 YFSETQ. CDR3 DNA: TGCGCCAGCAGCTTGGAGGCCAACCCAGGCACCGGGGAGCTGTTTTTT. It translates to CASSLEANPGTGELFF. Filled out from reference TRBV5-1 and TRBJ2-2, the complete variable domain reads KAGVTQTPRYLIKTRGQQVTLSCSPISGHRSVSWYQQTPGQGLQFLFEYFSETQRNKGNFPGRFSGRQFSNSRSEMNVSTLELGDSALYLCASSLEANPGTGELFFGEGSRLTVL.

The chain employs TRBV6-5 and TRBJ1-3, with no clear D. The V end was cut by 5 bases, the J end by 0 bases, with 14 bases between. Per germline, CDR1 MNHEY and CDR2 SVGAGI. This CDR3 spans 16 amino acids. This chain's CDR3 is CASSASDGSSGNTIYF. Here the CDR3 DNA reads TGTGCCAGCAGTGCCTCGGACGGAAGCTCTGGAAACACCATATATTTT.

This clonotype was seen at least ten times. The chain uses TRBV5-1 and TRBJ2-3; D uncertain. V lost 0 bases to trimming and J lost 2 bases, with 7 bases between them. This CDR3 contains 14 residues. The V gene's germline CDR1 is SGHRS and CDR2 YFSETQ. Here the CDR3 reads CASSLGTLTDTQYF. Written as DNA, the CDR3 is TGCGCCAGCAGCTTGGGGACGCTCACAGATACGCAGTATTTT.

This clonotype was recorded a few times. The rearrangement joins TRBV20-1 to TRBJ2-3; 10 nucleotides align to TRBD1. The CDR3 spans 15 residues. After removal of 6 bases from V and 6 bases from J, the junction contained 12 bases not matched to a gene. CDR1 is DFQATT and CDR2 is SNEGSKA in the germline V gene (reference sequence). The CDR3 here is CSADGQGGTSDTQYF. For the CDR3, the DNA is TGCAGTGCGGACGGACAGGGGGGGACTAGTGATACGCAGTATTTT.

The rearrangement links TRBV5-4 to TRBJ2-7; possible D gene TRBD2, 5 bases. CDR3 size: 13 residues. Trimming cost V 4 bases and J 4 bases, with 12 bases left between them. CDR1 is SGHNT and CDR2 is YYREEE in the germline V gene (reference sequence). CDR3 protein: CASSAVGVYEQYF. The DNA for the CDR3 is TGTGCCAGCAGCGCCGTGGGAGTATACGAGCAGTACTTC.

This clonotype was observed a handful of times. The V call is TRBV7-2, the J call TRBJ2-1; 11 bases map to TRBD1. Per the germline V gene, CDR1 is SGHTA and CDR2 is FQGNSA. The ends lost 1 base at V and 3 bases at J; junction bases unmatched: 2. This CDR3 comprises 16 residues. CDR3 DNA sequence: TGTGCCAGCAGCTTAGTTGGGACAGGGGGCTACAATGAGCAGTTCTTC. Its protein is CASSLVGTGGYNEQFF.

This clonotype appeared many times. Here the CDR3 DNA reads TGTGCCATCAGTGGAGACAGCAACAATTCACCCCTCCACTTT. This sequence encodes CAISGDSNNSPLHF. The V call is TRBV10-3, the J call TRBJ1-6, with D possibly being TRBD1 (5 bases). This CDR3 region has 14 residues. The V end was cut by 4 bases, the J end by 7 bases, with 11 bases between. Germline V CDR1 and CDR2: ENHRY, SYGVKD.

The sample holds many counts of this clonotype. This rearrangement joins TRBV5-4 to TRBJ1-2, with TRBD1 matching 10 bases. Germline CDR1 SGHNT, CDR2 YYREEE (reference sequence). Trimming at V came to 1 base and at J to 8 bases, leaving 8 bases not matched to a gene. CDR3 size: 15 residues. The CDR3 reads CASSLYGTGVEGYTF. The CDR3 bases are TGTGCCAGCAGCTTGTACGGGACAGGGGTTGAAGGCTACACCTTC.

This clonotype has a count of ten or more. The rearrangement joins TRBV9 to TRBJ2-2; a weak D match, TRBD2 (5 bases). The CDR3 runs 14 residues. From germline, CDR1 is SGDLS and CDR2 YYNGEE. Between the trimmed V and J ends, which lost 5 bases and 6 bases, there was a span of 14 bases. Here the CDR3 reads CASSRSSAPGELFF. The CDR3 region has the DNA TGTGCCAGCAGTCGAAGTAGCGCCCCCGGGGAGCTGTTTTTT.

Many counts were recorded for this clonotype. The genes are TRBV11-2 and TRBJ2-1, with 8 bases identical to TRBD1. V was pared by 5 bases and J by 9 bases, with 9 bases of the junction left unmatched. This CDR3 has 14 residues. The germline V gene has CDR1 SGHAT and CDR2 FQNNGV. DNA for the CDR3: TGTGCCAGCAGCGCCCTGGACAGGGAAAGTGAGCAGTTCTTC. The encoded protein is CASSALDRESEQFF.

This clonotype was picked up many times. This chain joins TRBV4-2 and TRBJ2-5; perhaps TRBD1 as D (6 bases). The CDR3 totals 14 residues. Trimming took off 0 bases at V and 4 bases at J, with 9 bases between the two ends. The germline V gene encodes CDR1 LGHNA and CDR2 YNFKEQ. CDR3 sequence reads: CASSQDLGGETQYF. CDR3 DNA sequence: TGTGCCAGCAGCCAAGATTTAGGGGGAGAGACCCAGTACTTC.

The table lists this clonotype with many counts. This sequence joins TRBV7-3 and TRBJ2-2; D not certain. Germline CDR1 is SGHTA and CDR2 is FQGTGA. Deletions cut 5 bases from V and 7 bases from J, with 14 bases between. CDR3 length: 14 residues. The CDR3 DNA follows: TGTGCCAGCAGCCCTACCCGCCGGAACGGGGAGCTGTTTTTT. It specifies CASSPTRRNGELFF.

This clonotype has more than one count but fewer than ten. The V call is TRBV5-5, the J call TRBJ2-5; D is undetermined. The CDR3 runs 13 residues. Per germline, CDR1 SGHKS and CDR2 YYEKEE (reference sequence). V lost 1 base to trimming and J lost 2 bases, with 6 bases between them. The CDR3 region is CASSLRWQETQYF. The CDR3 DNA reads as TGTGCCAGCAGCTTGAGGTGGCAAGAGACCCAGTACTTC.

This clonotype turned up a few times. The chain couples TRBV20-1 to TRBJ1-2; D is uncertain. The germline gives CDR1 DFQATT, CDR2 SNEGSKA (reference sequence). This CDR3 is built from 15 residues. The V end was cut by 1 base, the J end by 8 bases, with 20 bases between. This chain's CDR3 is CSARGLALPGGGYTF. Written as DNA, the CDR3 is TGCAGTGCTAGAGGGTTAGCGTTACCAGGTGGAGGCTACACCTTC.

This clonotype showed up many times. At one end the junction does not follow the germline gene, possibly because of a read error. The chain links TRBV28 to TRBJ2-7; D is possibly TRBD2 (6 bases). The CDR3 sequence is 16 residues long. CDR1 and CDR2 (germline): MDHEN, SYDVKM. CDR3: CASNLRRGTAFYEQYF. DNA for the CDR3: TGTGCCAGCAATTTACGGAGGGGCACAGCCTTCTACGAGCAGTACTTC.

This clonotype has only a few counts. V is TRBV5-1 and J is TRBJ2-2; D unresolved. Trimming left V 4 bases short and J 0 bases short, with 4 bases between. The CDR3 totals 13 residues. Germline V gene data show CDR1 as SGHRS and CDR2 as YFSETQ. CDR3 region: CASSPSNTGELFF. The CDR3 bases are TGCGCCAGCAGCCCTTCGAACACCGGGGAGCTGTTTTTT.

This clonotype has a count of ten or more. The genes are TRBV12-3 or TRBV12-4 and TRBJ2-7, with 11 positions matching TRBD1. Trimming at V came to 2 bases and at J to 5 bases, leaving 5 bases not matched to a gene. CDR3 length equals 15 residues. The CDR3 spells CASSLLGTGGNEQYF. The CDR3 DNA sequence: TGTGCCAGCAGTTTATTAGGGACAGGGGGAAACGAGCAGTACTTC.

Sample share makes this clonotype large. The rearrangement links TRBV5-1 to TRBJ2-7; tentative D call: TRBD1 (6 bases). The germline CDR1 and CDR2 sequences are SGHRS and YFSETQ. V was cut by 3 bases and J by 2 bases, with 9 bases left in between. This CDR3 has 13 amino acids. For the CDR3, the DNA is TGCGCCAGCAGCTGGGACAAGACCTACGAGCAGTACTTC. Amino acids: CASSWDKTYEQYF.

In this sample, this clonotype turned up a few times. This chain links TRBV6-2 or TRBV6-3 with TRBJ1-2; 9 nucleotides align to TRBD1. The CDR3 length is 13 residues. Trimming at V came to 6 bases and at J to 6 bases, leaving 5 bases not matched to a gene. CDR1 is MNHEY, CDR2 SVGEGT, per germline. DNA for the CDR3: TGTGCCAGCAGGCGTACAGGGGGCGATGGCTACACCTTC. Amino acids: CASRRTGGDGYTF.